The clone carrying this T cell receptor beta chain was counted once. These data belong to a study of blood T cell repertoires in COVID-19. In the study overall: Acute-phase and convalescent COVID-19 samples originated in the United States, Italy and Spain. In each case, the material was cDNA or gDNA derived from T cells, B-cell-depleted T cells, or PBMCs.

In the original workflow: Estimation of nucleated cell counts was performed using reference gene primer amplification. Method: immunoSEQ multiplex PCR; TCRdb's copy keeps in-frame clones and lacks some. That table gives V, J and clone size, and the DNA gave D and trimming. The repertoire includes roughly 300,000 clones, 87% of them detected once, and about 1.6% sits in the top ten. This CDR3 spans 17 amino acids. The clonotype comes from a woman aged 40 to 50 who had recovered from COVID-19. The genes are TRBV21-1 and TRBJ1-1; the D segment call TRBD1 is taken from the table without a DNA check. TRBV21-1 is a documented pseudogene. Sequences were obtained from peripheral blood. The CDR3 DNA is TGTGCCAGCAGCAAAGCCCCACCGCAGGGGGCTTTCACTGAAGCTTTCTTT. Encoded protein: CASSKAPPQGAFTEAFF.